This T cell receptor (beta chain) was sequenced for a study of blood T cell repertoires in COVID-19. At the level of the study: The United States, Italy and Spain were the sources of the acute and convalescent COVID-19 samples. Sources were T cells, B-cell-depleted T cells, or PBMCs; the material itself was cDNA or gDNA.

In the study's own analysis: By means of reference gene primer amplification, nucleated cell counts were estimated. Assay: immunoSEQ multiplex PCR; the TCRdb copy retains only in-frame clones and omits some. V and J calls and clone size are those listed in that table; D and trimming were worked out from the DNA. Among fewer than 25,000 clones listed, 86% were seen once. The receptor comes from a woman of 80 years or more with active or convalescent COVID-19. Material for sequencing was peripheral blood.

The CDR3 here is CASRTGQSNEQFF. The DNA of the CDR3 is TGTGCCAGCAGAACGGGACAGAGCAATGAGCAGTTCTTC. The genes are TRBV7-2 and TRBJ2-1; 7 bases align to TRBD1. The CDR3 has 13 residues. Losses at the gene ends were 6 bases for V and 6 bases for J; bases not matched to a gene: 5. Germline CDR1 SGHTA, CDR2 FQGNSA.